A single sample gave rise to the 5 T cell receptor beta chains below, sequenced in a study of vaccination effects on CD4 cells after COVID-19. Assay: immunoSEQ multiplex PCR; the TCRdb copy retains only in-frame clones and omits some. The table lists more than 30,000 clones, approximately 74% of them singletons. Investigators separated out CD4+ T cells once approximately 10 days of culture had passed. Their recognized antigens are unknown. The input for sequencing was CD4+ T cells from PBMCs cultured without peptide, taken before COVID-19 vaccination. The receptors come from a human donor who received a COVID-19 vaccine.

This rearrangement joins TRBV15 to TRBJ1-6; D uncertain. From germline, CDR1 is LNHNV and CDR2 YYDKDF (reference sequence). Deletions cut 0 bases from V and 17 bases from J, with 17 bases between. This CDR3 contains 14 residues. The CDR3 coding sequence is TGTGCCACCAGCAGAGATGAGGGTCGGGGTCCGATCCACTTT. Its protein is CATSRDEGRGPIHF. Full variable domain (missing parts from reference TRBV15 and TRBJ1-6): DAMVIQNPRYQVTQFGKPVTLSCSQTLNHNVMYWYQQKSSQAPKLLFHYYDKDFNNEADTPDNFQSRRPNTSFCFLDIRSPGLGDTAMYLCATSRDEGRGPIHFGNGTRLTVT.

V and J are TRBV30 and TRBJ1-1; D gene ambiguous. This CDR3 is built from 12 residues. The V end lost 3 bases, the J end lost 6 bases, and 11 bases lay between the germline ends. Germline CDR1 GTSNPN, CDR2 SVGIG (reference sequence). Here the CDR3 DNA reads TGTGCCTGGAGCGCCCGGACGGCTGAAGCTTTCTTT. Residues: CAWSARTAEAFF. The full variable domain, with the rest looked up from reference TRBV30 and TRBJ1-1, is SQTIHQWPATLVQPVGSPLSLECTVEGTSNPNLYWYRQAAGRGLQLLFYSVGIGQISSEVPQNLSASRPQDRQFILSSKKLLLSDSGFYLCAWSARTAEAFFGQGTRLTVV.

The CDR3 sequence: CAFNRANYGYTF. As DNA, the CDR3 is TGTGCCTTTAACAGGGCTAACTATGGCTACACCTTC. This chain joins TRBV30 and TRBJ1-2, with a tentative D call TRBD1 (6 bases). Germline V gene sequence: CDR1 GTSNPN, CDR2 SVGIG (reference sequence). This CDR3 spans 12 amino acids. With 7 bases removed from V and 0 bases from J, the gap between germline ends came to 9 bases.

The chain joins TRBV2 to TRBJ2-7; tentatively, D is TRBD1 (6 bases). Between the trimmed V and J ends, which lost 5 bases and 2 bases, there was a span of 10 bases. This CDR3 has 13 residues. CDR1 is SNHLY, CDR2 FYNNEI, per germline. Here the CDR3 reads CASSLDRPYEQYF. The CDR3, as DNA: TGTGCCAGCAGTCTAGACAGGCCCTACGAGCAGTACTTC.

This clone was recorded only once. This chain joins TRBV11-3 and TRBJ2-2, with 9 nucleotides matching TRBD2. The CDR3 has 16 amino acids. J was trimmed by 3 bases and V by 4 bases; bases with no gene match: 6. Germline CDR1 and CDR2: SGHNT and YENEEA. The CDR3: CASSYGGLAYTGELFF. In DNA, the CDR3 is TGTGCCAGCAGCTACGGGGGACTAGCATACACCGGGGAGCTGTTTTTT.